This T cell receptor beta chain was captured by sequencing in a study of T cell repertoires in cytomegalovirus infection. This CDR3 region has 16 residues. The germline V gene encodes CDR1 LNHDA and CDR2 SQIVND (reference sequence). Each CDR3 protein gets one entry after TCRdb re-called the reads with MiXCR. The sample lists 800,000 to 950,000 distinct CDR3 sequences; around a third were seen once. Turning to this clonotype: Antigen specificity is unknown. Compared with germline, one end of the junction differs, possibly owing to a read error.

The V gene is TRBV19, the J gene TRBJ2-3; 9 bases map to TRBD1. This clonotype was sampled from a human donor in good health (CMV status not recorded). Some clones in this sample may be carry-over from other donors' samples. Source: cultured CD8+ T cells from PBMCs, taken from culture after CMV antigen stimulation. Here the CDR3 reads CASSTGTGRRTDTQYF. In DNA form, the CDR3 reads TGTGCCAGTAGTACCGGGACAGGGAGGCGCACGGATACGCAGTATTTT. Based on the CDR3 plus reference TRBV19 and TRBJ2-3, the full variable domain is DGGITQSPKYLFRKEGQNVTLSCEQNLNHDAMYWYRQDPGQGLRLIYYSQIVNDFQKGDIAEGYSVSREKKESFPLTVTSAQKNPTAFYLCASSTGTGRRTDTQYFGPGTRLTVL.